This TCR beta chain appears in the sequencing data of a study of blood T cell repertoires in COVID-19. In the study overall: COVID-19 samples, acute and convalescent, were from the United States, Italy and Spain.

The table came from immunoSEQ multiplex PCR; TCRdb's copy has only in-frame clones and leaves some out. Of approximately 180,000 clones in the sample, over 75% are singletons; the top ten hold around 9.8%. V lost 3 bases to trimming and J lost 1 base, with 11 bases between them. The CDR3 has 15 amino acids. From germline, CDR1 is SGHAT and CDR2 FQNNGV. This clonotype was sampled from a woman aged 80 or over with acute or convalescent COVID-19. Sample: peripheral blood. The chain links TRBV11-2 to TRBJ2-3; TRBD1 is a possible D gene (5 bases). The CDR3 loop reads CASSLDGRGTDTQYF. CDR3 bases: TGTGCCAGCAGCTTGGATGGCAGGGGCACAGATACGCAGTATTTT.